The 30 T cell receptor beta chains in this list originate from one sample, sequenced in a study of blood T cell repertoires in COVID-19 (dated by TCRdb to 2020 to 2021). The receptor library was made with the immunoSEQ multiplex PCR assay. TCRdb re-hosts the immuneACCESS table, in-frame sequences only. Its copies lack some clones; in the studies checked, an unresolved V gene accounts for under half of them, and the cause for the rest is not known. Present in this sample are fewer than 40,000 clones, about 90% of which were seen just once. Roughly 5.3% of the sample is held by the ten biggest clonotypes. Sequencing used peripheral blood. The receptors shown here come from a human donor in a cohort sampled during active COVID-19.

V gene TRBV7-2 combines with J gene TRBJ2-5; TRBD1 aligns across 9 bases. Germline trimming cut 5 bases from V and 2 bases from J; bases unmatched to any gene: 3. The CDR3 totals 14 residues. Germline CDR1 SGHTA, CDR2 FQGNSA. CDR3 residues: CASSRDRVQETQYF. The DNA of the CDR3 is TGTGCCAGCAGCCGGGACAGGGTACAAGAGACCCAGTACTTC.

This chain joins TRBV7-9 and TRBJ2-1; no definite D call. This CDR3 contains 12 residues. Trimming removed 5 bases from V and 11 bases from J, with 13 bases in between. CDR1 is SEHNR, CDR2 FQNEAQ, per germline (reference sequence). The CDR3: CASSPLDNQQFF. CDR3 nucleotides: TGTGCCAGCAGCCCCCTAGATAACCAGCAGTTCTTC.

This clone appeared a single time. The chain couples TRBV7-8 to TRBJ2-1; TRBD2 aligns across 9 bases. This CDR3 has 21 residues. Germline lookup yields CDR1 SGHVS and CDR2 FQNEAQ. After removal of 0 bases from V and 2 bases from J, the junction contained 17 bases not matched to a gene. The CDR3 sequence is CASSLAAAEFSGRGPYNEQFF. DNA of the CDR3: TGTGCCAGCAGCTTAGCGGCCGCGGAGTTTAGCGGGAGAGGTCCCTACAATGAGCAGTTCTTC.

This chain joins TRBV3-1 (or the pseudogene TRBV3-2) and TRBJ2-6; 8 nucleotides agree with TRBD1. The CDR3 covers 18 residues. Germline values: CDR1 LGHDT, CDR2 YNNKEL (reference sequence). Germline trimming cut 2 bases from V and 2 bases from J; bases unmatched to any gene: 8. This CDR3 is CASSQIPQGAAGANVLTF. The CDR3 DNA sequence: TGTGCCAGCAGCCAAATACCTCAGGGGGCGGCTGGGGCCAACGTCCTGACTTTC.

This clone was picked up a small number of times. This chain uses TRBV30 with TRBJ1-5; the D is unclear. With 1 base removed from V and 1 base from J, the gap between germline ends came to 14 bases. Looked up from germline, CDR1 is GTSNPN and CDR2 is SVGIG (reference sequence). This CDR3 contains 16 residues. Here the CDR3 DNA reads TGTGCCTGGAGTGGAATCGGAGGGTCGAGCAATCAGCCCCAGCATTTT. This encodes CAWSGIGGSSNQPQHF.

V and J are TRBV4-2 and TRBJ2-2; 11 bases are a match to TRBD2. After removal of 3 bases from V and 4 bases from J, the junction contained 4 bases not matched to a gene. Germline V CDR1 and CDR2: LGHNA, YNFKEQ. This CDR3 has 16 residues. CDR3 sequence (DNA): TGTGCCAGCAGCCAGCTCCTAGCGGGAGGCACCGGGGAGCTGTTTTTT. It codes for CASSQLLAGGTGELFF.

This chain connects TRBV18 to TRBJ1-2; 7 nucleotides line up with TRBD1. Germline V gene sequence: CDR1 KGHSH, CDR2 LQKENI. This CDR3 region has 14 residues. Trimming cost V 3 bases and J 2 bases; bases outside gene matches: 3. The CDR3 region has the DNA TGTGCCAGCTCACCGCTACAGGGGAACTATGGCTACACCTTC. Translating gives CASSPLQGNYGYTF.

The V gene is TRBV6-5, the J gene TRBJ1-5; D ambiguous. This CDR3 is 14 amino acids long. The germline V and J ends were trimmed by 2 bases and 4 bases, with 9 bases remaining between them. Germline assignment: CDR1 MNHEY and CDR2 SVGAGI. In DNA, the CDR3 is TGTGCCAGCAGTTACGGCGGCCAGAATCAGCCCCAGCATTTT. Its translation: CASSYGGQNQPQHF.

This sequence joins TRBV27 and TRBJ2-7; 7 nucleotides agree with TRBD2. The germline CDR1 and CDR2 sequences are MNHEY and SMNVEV (reference sequence). Trimming took 3 bases from V and 6 from J; bases not matched to a gene: 11. The CDR3 has 15 residues. The CDR3 nucleotides are TGTGCCAGCAGTTTCAGCGGGACGGCCCAAGCCGAGCAGTACGTC. Translation gives CASSFSGTAQAEQYV.

V gene TRBV27 combines with J gene TRBJ2-1; 7 bases line up with TRBD1. The germline V gene encodes CDR1 MNHEY and CDR2 SMNVEV (reference sequence). The J segment lost 6 bases and the V segment lost 5 bases, leaving 7 bases of the junction unmatched. CDR3 size: 14 residues. The CDR3: CASSDRTGANEQFF. CDR3 in DNA: TGTGCCAGCAGTGACCGGACAGGAGCCAATGAGCAGTTCTTC.

The chain carries TRBV10-3 and TRBJ2-1; 10 bases map to TRBD2. V shed 4 bases and J 5 bases; nucleotides not matched to a gene: 5. The CDR3 has 15 amino acids. The germline gives CDR1 ENHRY, CDR2 SYGVKD. CDR3 sequence: CAISVASGRNNEQFF. In nucleotides, the CDR3 is TGTGCCATCAGTGTGGCTAGCGGGAGAAACAATGAGCAGTTCTTC.

V and J are TRBV5-6 and TRBJ2-5; D is unclear. The CDR3 totals 16 residues. The germline V and J ends were trimmed by 1 base and 0 bases, with 13 bases remaining between them. From germline, CDR1 is SGHDT and CDR2 YYEEEE. The CDR3 reads CASSLLGPKYQETQYF. CDR3 DNA sequence: TGTGCCAGCAGCTTGCTGGGCCCCAAGTACCAAGAGACCCAGTACTTC.

The rearrangement joins TRBV4-3 to TRBJ2-4; D call uncertain. CDR1 LGHNA and CDR2 YSLEER come from the germline V gene. Trimming removed 1 base from V and 0 bases from J, with 19 bases in between. The CDR3 runs to 19 residues. The DNA for the CDR3 is TGCGCCAGCAGCCAAGCTATTAATGAGGCGAGTTTAGCCAAAAACATTCAGTACTTC. It codes for CASSQAINEASLAKNIQYF.

V is TRBV3-1 (or the pseudogene TRBV3-2) and J is TRBJ2-2, with 7 bases matching TRBD1. V lost 4 bases, J lost 6 bases, and 5 bases stayed unmatched. The CDR3 runs to 14 residues. Germline V gives CDR1 LGHDT, CDR2 YNNKEL (reference sequence). CDR3 bases: TGTGCCAGCAGCCTAACAGGGGTTCCCGGGGAGCTGTTTTTT. As protein: CASSLTGVPGELFF.

This clone was detected only once. V usage is TRBV7-9 and J usage is TRBJ2-1; D is ambiguous. CDR1 is SEHNR, CDR2 FQNEAQ, per germline (reference sequence). There are 15 residues in the CDR3. Trimming shortened V by 4 bases and J by 0 bases, and 10 bases separated the two germline ends. The chain's CDR3 is CASSSHGNSYNEQFF. The CDR3 nucleotides are TGTGCCAGCAGCTCGCACGGTAACTCCTACAATGAGCAGTTCTTC.

J is TRBJ1-2 and V is TRBV19, with 7 bases identical to TRBD1. The CDR3 runs 18 residues. The V gene's germline CDR1 is LNHDA and CDR2 SQIVND (reference sequence). V shed 3 bases and J 1 base; nucleotides not matched to a gene: 14. The CDR3 sequence is CASSMIEWPGQRNYGYTF. In nucleotides, the CDR3 is TGTGCCAGTAGTATGATAGAGTGGCCGGGACAGCGTAACTATGGCTACACCTTC.

CDR3 residues: CAISDPSPGTDTQYF. CDR3 in DNA: TGTGCCATCAGTGATCCTAGCCCAGGCACAGATACGCAGTATTTT. V is TRBV10-3 and J is TRBJ2-3, with D possibly TRBD2 on 5 matching bases. Germline V gene data show CDR1 as ENHRY and CDR2 as SYGVKD. The CDR3 is made up of 15 amino acids. V lost 3 bases, J lost 1 base, and 11 bases lay in between.

The V call is TRBV7-9, the J call TRBJ2-7; D possibly corresponds to TRBD2 (5 bases). The CDR3 consists of 11 residues. From germline, CDR1 is SEHNR and CDR2 FQNEAQ (reference sequence). This CDR3 reads CASSFPGTIVV. The CDR3 bases are TGTGCCAGCAGCTTCCCGGGAACCATAGTGGTC.

The chain carries TRBV6-2 or TRBV6-3 and TRBJ2-1; TRBD1 aligns across 9 bases. The germline V gene encodes CDR1 MNHEY and CDR2 SVGEGT. The CDR3 sequence is 15 residues long. V gave up 4 bases and J gave up 7 bases; unmatched junction bases: 8. The CDR3 nucleotides are TGTGCCAGCAGTTCCGCTGGACAGGGGATAAATGAGCAGTTCTTC. It is translated as CASSSAGQGINEQFF.

The genes are TRBV19 and TRBJ2-5, with D perhaps TRBD2 (7 bases). CDR3 size: 13 residues. Deletions cut 7 bases from V and 2 bases from J, with 11 bases between. Germline V CDR1 and CDR2: LNHDA, SQIVND (reference sequence). The CDR3 region is CASNGGAQETQYF. CDR3 nucleotide sequence: TGTGCCAGTAATGGGGGGGCACAAGAGACCCAGTACTTC.

V usage is TRBV10-3 and J usage is TRBJ2-2, with D possibly being TRBD1 (6 bases). The germline CDR1 and CDR2 sequences are ENHRY and SYGVKD. Trimming stripped 11 bases from V and 0 bases from J, with 13 bases between. The CDR3 runs to 14 residues. The CDR3 protein is CAALGQANTGELFF. The CDR3 DNA reads TGTGCCGCCCTGGGACAAGCGAACACCGGGGAGCTGTTTTTT.

The chain is built from TRBV6-2 or TRBV6-3 and TRBJ2-1; 12 nucleotides line up with TRBD2. CDR1 MNHEY and CDR2 SVGEGT come from the germline V gene. With 6 bases clipped from V and 2 bases from J, the junction kept 5 bases outside the gene matches. The length of the CDR3 is 16 residues. The CDR3 loop reads CASSHGLAGTYNEQFF. For the CDR3, the DNA is TGTGCCAGCAGCCACGGACTAGCGGGAACCTACAATGAGCAGTTCTTC.

V gene TRBV19 combines with J gene TRBJ2-1, with TRBD1 as a possible D gene (5 bases). The CDR3 is 14 amino acids. Germline V gene sequence: CDR1 LNHDA, CDR2 SQIVND (reference sequence). The V gene lost 6 bases and the J gene lost 4 bases, with 13 bases spanning the gap. In DNA form, the CDR3 reads TGTGCCAGTAGCGGACACAAAACTTACAATGAGCAGTTCTTC. It encodes CASSGHKTYNEQFF.

This chain connects TRBV3-1 (or the pseudogene TRBV3-2) to TRBJ1-5; 7 bases line up with TRBD1. V shed 6 bases and J 4 bases; nucleotides not matched to a gene: 9. Germline values: CDR1 LGHDT, CDR2 YNNKEL (reference sequence). The CDR3 spans 15 residues. The CDR3 loop is CASRQTGSGNQPQHF. CDR3 sequence (DNA): TGTGCCAGCAGACAGACAGGGTCGGGGAATCAGCCCCAGCATTTT.

V usage is TRBV30 and J usage is TRBJ1-2; TRBD1 is a possible D gene (6 bases). From germline, CDR1 is GTSNPN and CDR2 SVGIG (reference sequence). The CDR3 is made up of 12 amino acids. Trimming removed 0 bases at V and 4 bases at J, with 6 bases between. The CDR3 bases are TGTGCCTGGAGTGTACAGGGCTATGGCTACACCTTC. Protein product: CAWSVQGYGYTF.

This clone appeared once. The chain combines TRBV19 with TRBJ2-3; D is ambiguous. V lost 11 bases and J lost 3, with 15 bases in between. CDR3 length: 13 residues. The germline CDR1 and CDR2 sequences are LNHDA and SQIVND (reference sequence). The CDR3 loop is CAAAVAPTDTQYF. CDR3 sequence (DNA): TGTGCCGCGGCCGTGGCCCCTACAGATACGCAGTATTTT.

V and J are TRBV12-3 or TRBV12-4 and TRBJ2-7, with unresolved D. Trimming removed 7 bases at V and 1 base at J, with 11 bases between. The CDR3 spans 13 residues. Written as DNA, the CDR3 is TGTGCCAGCACTTCTGGAGATTCCTACGAGCAGTACGTC. Protein product: CASTSGDSYEQYV.

CDR3 amino acids: CASSQGRAGNGELFF. Here the CDR3 DNA reads TGCGCCAGCAGCCAAGGCCGAGCGGGGAACGGGGAGCTGTTTTTT. This chain uses TRBV4-1 with TRBJ2-2; TRBD2 agrees at 7 bases. The CDR3 covers 15 residues. V gave up 1 base and J gave up 7 bases; unmatched junction bases: 6. CDR1 and CDR2 (germline): MGHRA, YSYEKL.

V gene TRBV5-4 combines with J gene TRBJ1-1; unclear D gene. CDR1 is SGHNT and CDR2 is YYREEE in the germline V gene (reference sequence). Trimming removed 4 bases from V and 8 bases from J, with 15 bases in between. The CDR3 runs 13 residues. CDR3 sequence reads: CASSPTRDLEAFF. CDR3 DNA sequence: TGTGCCAGCAGCCCGACCCGGGATCTAGAAGCTTTCTTT.

V and J are TRBV4-2 and TRBJ2-5; 9 positions match TRBD1. The CDR3 is made up of 16 amino acids. The ends lost 1 base at V and 2 bases at J; junction bases unmatched: 5. Germline V gives CDR1 LGHNA, CDR2 YNFKEQ. The chain's CDR3 is CASSQGGQGSQETQYF. CDR3 in DNA: TGTGCCAGCAGCCAAGGCGGACAGGGGTCACAAGAGACCCAGTACTTC.